This TCR beta chain was found in a study of blood T cell repertoires in COVID-19. This clone has only one observation. The assay was immunoSEQ multiplex PCR, and TCRdb's table has in-frame clones only and misses some. Of 400,000 to 500,000 clones listed, about 88% were seen once; the top ten hold about 1.5%. The germline V gene has CDR1 MGHDK and CDR2 SYGVNS. The V end was cut by 5 bases, the J end by 7 bases, with 11 bases between. The length of the CDR3 is 12 residues. Cohorts were determined from participant-reported clinical history. Up to 2 weeks before entering the study, exposed participants had met a COVID-19 case.

V and J are TRBV25-1 and TRBJ1-2, with a tentative D call TRBD1 (5 bases). Sequenced input: PBMCs or T cells enriched from blood (not recorded which). This receptor was identified in a woman aged 18 to 35 who had been exposed to COVID-19. The CDR3 DNA reads TGTGCCAGCAGTACGGGGGTCGGTGGCTACACCTTC. As protein: CASSTGVGGYTF.